This T cell receptor (beta chain) was recorded in a study of early T cells in non-severe SARS-CoV-2 infection. Study summary: Chains were not paired, and sequencing was done on bulk RNA from unsorted whole blood. Study conclusions and caveats: A preference for anti-spike CD8 responses marked VDJdb matching, which missed private and CD4 specificities.

Attachment of unique molecular identifiers was made to individual cDNA molecules. TCRdb independently ran MiXCR on the 5' RACE reads; one entry per CDR3 protein. The profile shows tens of thousands of distinct CDR3 sequences, around 6.5% of them singletons. At least ten counts were recorded for this clonotype. Its antigen remains unknown. Trimming took off 4 bases at V and 0 bases at J, with 13 bases between the two ends. The CDR3 contains 16 residues. Germline V lookup: CDR1 SNHLY, CDR2 FYNNEI. The sample was whole blood, taken at baseline. The sequence came from an adult who was a healthcare worker with PCR-confirmed SARS-CoV-2 infection or an uninfected control (not recorded which). The V and J genes are TRBV2 and TRBJ2-1; D ambiguous. The CDR3 reads CASSGVSRSSYNEQFF. CDR3 nucleotides: TGTGCCAGCAGTGGCGTTAGCAGGAGCTCCTACAATGAGCAGTTCTTC. Full variable domain (remainder filled in from reference TRBV2 and TRBJ2-1): EPEVTQTPSHQVTQMGQEVILRCVPISNHLYFYWYRQILGQKVEFLVSFYNNEISEKSEIFDDQFSVERPDGSNFTLKIRSTKLEDSAMYFCASSGVSRSSYNEQFFGPGTRLTVL.